This T cell receptor beta chain was identified during a study of neurological immune-mediated disorders. Study findings and constraints: HTLV-1-associated myelopathy had the most TCR clonal expansion, whereas multiple sclerosis had the least (lower than in healthy controls). None of the CDR3 amino acid sequences found in expanded clones was shared across subjects. This suggests that the TCR-beta repertoires were private in all groups. There was no clinical or MRI feature that showed an association with the multiple sclerosis repertoire cluster.

This clonotype has at least ten counts. What it recognizes is unknown. 5'RACE with 10-nucleotide random UMIs produced the cDNA. TCRdb reanalysed the 5' RACE reads using MiXCR and keeps one entry per CDR3 protein. The top ten hold about 3% of the sample, which has fewer than 65,000 distinct CDR3 sequences, approximately 4.4% seen once. This CDR3 has 14 residues. V trimming: 5 bases; J trimming: 2 bases; junction bases outside the gene matches: 3. The germline V gene has CDR1 SGHTA and CDR2 FQGNSA. This TCR derives from a man aged 45 to 65 with multiple sclerosis. The sequencing input was PBMCs. The gene calls are TRBV7-2 and TRBJ2-7; TRBD2 matches at 10 bases. This chain's CDR3 is CASSSGGGPYEQYF. CDR3 nucleotides: TGTGCCAGCAGCAGCGGGGGGGGTCCCTACGAGCAGTACTTC.